This T cell receptor beta chain stems from a study of blood T cell repertoires in COVID-19. Across the study: Whether acute or convalescent, the COVID-19 samples came from the United States, Italy and Spain. PBMCs, B-cell-depleted T cells, or T cells provided the cDNA or gDNA that made up the material.

The protocol was immunoSEQ multiplex PCR, while the TCRdb copy is restricted to in-frame clones and leaves out a portion. The table records about 290,000 clones, just under 90% of them present only once. This CDR3 comprises 15 residues. J was trimmed by 3 bases and V by 5 bases; bases with no gene match: 6. Germline CDR1 and CDR2: SGDLS and YYNGEE. V and J are TRBV9 and TRBJ1-5, with 9 bases aligning to TRBD1. The sequence came from a woman in her twenties or thirties with COVID-19, enrolled during active disease. The sample comprised peripheral blood. CDR3 in amino acids: CASRGQGEDNQPQHF. In DNA, the CDR3 is TGTGCCAGCAGGGGACAGGGAGAGGACAATCAGCCCCAGCATTTT.